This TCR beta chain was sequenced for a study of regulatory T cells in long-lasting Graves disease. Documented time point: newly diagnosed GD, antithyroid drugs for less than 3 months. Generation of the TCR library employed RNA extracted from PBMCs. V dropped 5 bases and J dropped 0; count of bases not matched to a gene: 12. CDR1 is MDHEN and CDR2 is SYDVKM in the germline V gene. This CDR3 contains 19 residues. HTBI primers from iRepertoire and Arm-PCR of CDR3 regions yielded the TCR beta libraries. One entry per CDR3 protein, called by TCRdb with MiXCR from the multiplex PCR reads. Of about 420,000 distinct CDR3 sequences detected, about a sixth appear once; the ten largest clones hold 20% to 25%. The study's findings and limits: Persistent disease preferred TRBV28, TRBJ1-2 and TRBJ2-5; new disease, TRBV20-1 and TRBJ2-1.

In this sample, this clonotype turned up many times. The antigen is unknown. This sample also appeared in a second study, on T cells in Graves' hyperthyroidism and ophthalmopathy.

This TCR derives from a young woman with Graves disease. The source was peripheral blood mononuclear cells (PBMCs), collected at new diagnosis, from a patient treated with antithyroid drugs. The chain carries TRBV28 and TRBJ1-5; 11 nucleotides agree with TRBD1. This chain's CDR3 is CASSPEGQGAKYSNQPQHF. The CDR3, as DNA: TGTGCCAGCAGTCCTGAAGGACAGGGGGCGAAGTATAGCAATCAGCCCCAGCATTTT.